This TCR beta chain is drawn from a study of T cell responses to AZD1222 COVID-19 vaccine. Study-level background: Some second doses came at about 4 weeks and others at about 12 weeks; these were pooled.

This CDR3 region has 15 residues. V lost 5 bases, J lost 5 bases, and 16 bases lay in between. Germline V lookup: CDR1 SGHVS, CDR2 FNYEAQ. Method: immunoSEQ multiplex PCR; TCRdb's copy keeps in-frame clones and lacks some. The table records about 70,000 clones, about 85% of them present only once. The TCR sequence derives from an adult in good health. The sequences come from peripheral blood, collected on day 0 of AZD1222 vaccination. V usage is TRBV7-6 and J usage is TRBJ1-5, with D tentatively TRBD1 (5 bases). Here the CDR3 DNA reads TGTGCCAGCAGCCCCAATGCGGGGGTTGATCAGCCCCAGCATTTT. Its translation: CASSPNAGVDQPQHF.